The 21 T cell receptor beta chains below all came from one sample that was sequenced in a study of T-cell reconstitution after alpha-beta-depleted transplantation in children (dated by TCRdb to about 2016). Taken with the paper, the label for treatment or condition translates to: allogeneic hematopoietic cell transplantation with graft depleted of TCRalphabeta T cells and CD19 B cells. Receptor libraries were prepared by PCR. Sequenced using an Illumina HiSeq 2500. Molecular barcoding was employed in the preparation of TCR libraries, with unique molecular identifiers being used to normalize TCRbeta repertoire quantification. TCRdb passed the public sequencing reads through fastp at Q25 and MiXCR, retaining productive beta sequences. Entries are consolidated by CDR3 protein sequence, retaining the most common genes and DNA. This sample is represented by around 420,000 distinct CDR3 sequences; around 15% of them were singletons. Clones ranked in the top ten supply 25% to 30% of the sample.

Sequenced here: PBMCs, mostly from graft donor cells, sampled 360 days after TCRalphabeta/CD19-depleted stem cell transplant. These receptors originate from a boy younger than two who had a stem cell transplant for Wiskott-Aldrich syndrome, so the T cells may come from the graft donor.

This clonotype was counted between two and nine times. The V call is TRBV6-1, the J call TRBJ2-7; 8 positions match TRBD1. The V and J ends lost 4 bases and 0 bases, in that order; junction bases with no gene match: 2. Germline V CDR1 and CDR2: MNHNS, SASEGT. The length of the CDR3 is 14 residues. The CDR3 DNA follows: TGTGCCAGCAGTGGGACAGGGAGCTCCTACGAGCAGTACTTC. This gives the protein CASSGTGSSYEQYF.

This clonotype was detected many times. The chain employs TRBV7-9 and TRBJ2-5, with TRBD1 as a possible D gene (6 bases). From germline, CDR1 is SEHNR and CDR2 FQNEAQ (reference sequence). V dropped 1 base and J dropped 4 bases, with 10 bases sitting between them. This CDR3 comprises 14 residues. The CDR3, as DNA: TGTGCCAGCAGCTTAGGCACAGGGTCAGAGACCCAGTACTTC. It specifies CASSLGTGSETQYF.

This clonotype was observed a few times. This rearrangement joins TRBV14 to TRBJ2-7, with 8 bases that match TRBD2. With 0 bases clipped from V and 4 bases from J, the junction kept 5 bases outside the gene matches. The CDR3 totals 15 residues. CDR1 SGHDN and CDR2 FVKESK come from the germline V gene. CDR3 nucleotides: TGTGCCAGCAGCCAAGAAGCCGGACTAGCTTACGAGCAGTACTTC. Protein sequence: CASSQEAGLAYEQYF.

A few counts support this clonotype. The V call is TRBV29-1, the J call TRBJ2-2, with D possibly being TRBD2 (6 bases). Trimming left V 4 bases short and J 0 bases short, with 21 bases between. This CDR3 is built from 18 residues. Germline CDR1 SQVTM, CDR2 ANQGSEA. CDR3 sequence reads: CSVGPPPSRGTNTGELFF. Here the CDR3 DNA reads TGCAGCGTTGGCCCCCCCCCTTCGCGGGGCACGAACACCGGGGAGCTGTTTTTT.

V and J are TRBV12-3 or TRBV12-4 and TRBJ1-5; the D is unclear. V dropped 4 bases and J dropped 11 bases, with 12 bases sitting between them. The CDR3 length is 12 residues. DNA for the CDR3: TGTGCCAGCAGTTCACGGGCAAGGGCCCAGCATTTT. This translates into CASSSRARAQHF.

This clonotype came up a few times. CDR3 DNA sequence: TGCAGTGCTAGAAGCGCCGGGCGAGAAGAGCAGTACTTC. Protein product: CSARSAGREEQYF. The chain joins TRBV20-1 to TRBJ2-7, with D unresolved. The V gene's germline CDR1 is DFQATT and CDR2 SNEGSKA (reference sequence). This CDR3 is built from 13 residues. V gave up 2 bases and J gave up 7 bases, with 15 bases separating them.

The chain recombines TRBV6-5 with TRBJ1-3; 8 bases map to TRBD1. Trimming removed 2 bases from V and 6 bases from J; junction bases left unmatched: 6. This CDR3 comprises 15 residues. Looked up from germline, CDR1 is MNHEY and CDR2 is SVGAGI. As DNA, the CDR3 is TGTGCCAGCAGTTACAGCAGGACAGGGTTAAACACCATATATTTT. As protein: CASSYSRTGLNTIYF.

This clonotype occurred many times. A read error may account for a junction end that differs from germline. J is TRBJ2-3 and V is TRBV5-1, with D maybe TRBD2 (6 bases). CDR1 and CDR2 (germline): SGHRS, YFSETQ. There are 15 residues in the CDR3. DNA of the CDR3: TGTGCCAGCAGTTTAGATGGGACTAGCACAGATACGCAGTATTTT. This translates into CASSLDGTSTDTQYF.

In this sample, this clonotype turned up a few times. The V gene is TRBV5-6, the J gene TRBJ2-6, with a tentative D call TRBD2 (6 bases). The V end was cut by 2 bases, the J end by 1 base, with 13 bases between. The CDR3 extends over 17 amino acids. The V gene's germline CDR1 is SGHDT and CDR2 YYEEEE. DNA of the CDR3: TGTGCCAGCAGCTTTTTAGCGGCAGGGTCTGGGGCCAACGTCCTGACTTTC. Residues: CASSFLAAGSGANVLTF. Based on the CDR3 plus reference TRBV5-6 and TRBJ2-6, the full variable domain is DAGVTQSPTHLIKTRGQQVTLRCSPKSGHDTVSWYQQALGQGPQFIFQYYEEEERQRGNFPDRFSGHQFPNYSSELNVNALLLGDSALYLCASSFLAAGSGANVLTFGAGSRLTVL.

This clonotype was observed once. This rearrangement joins TRBV2 to TRBJ1-6, with D possibly being TRBD1 (6 bases). The CDR3 is 13 amino acids. The V gene lost 4 bases and the J gene lost 7 bases, with 8 bases spanning the gap. Germline V gives CDR1 SNHLY, CDR2 FYNNEI. CDR3 in DNA: TGTGCCAGCAGTGGCAGGGGAAATTCACCCCTCCACTTT. This encodes CASSGRGNSPLHF. The variable domain in full, with the rest retrieved from reference TRBV2 and TRBJ1-6, is EPEVTQTPSHQVTQMGQEVILRCVPISNHLYFYWYRQILGQKVEFLVSFYNNEISEKSEIFDDQFSVERPDGSNFTLKIRSTKLEDSAMYFCASSGRGNSPLHFGNGTRLTVT.

The rearrangement links TRBV5-6 to TRBJ1-1, with a weak D call TRBD1 (6 bases). The CDR3 runs 15 residues. Trimming removed 5 bases from V and 1 base from J, with 15 bases in between. The germline gives CDR1 SGHDT, CDR2 YYEEEE. As DNA, the CDR3 is TGTGCCAGCAGAGAGGGGGGCAGGGGGAACACTGAAGCTTTCTTT. Amino acid sequence: CASREGGRGNTEAFF.

This clonotype was counted between two and nine times. The V call is TRBV27, the J call TRBJ2-1; 7 nucleotides match TRBD1. The CDR3 spans 13 residues. V lost 5 bases, J lost 14 bases, and 12 bases stayed unmatched. CDR1 MNHEY and CDR2 SMNVEV come from the germline V gene (reference sequence). The CDR3 reads CASSPIRDREKFF. CDR3 coding DNA: TGTGCCAGCAGTCCTATAAGAGACAGGGAGAAGTTCTTC.

In its sample, this clonotype was seen a few times. This sequence joins TRBV2 and TRBJ2-3; 8 nucleotides match TRBD2. CDR3 size: 16 residues. Germline values: CDR1 SNHLY, CDR2 FYNNEI. Trimming removed 7 bases from V and 1 base from J; junction bases left unmatched: 10. The CDR3, as DNA: TGTGCCAGCATTCGCAGGGCGGGAGGACGCACAGATACGCAGTATTTT. Translated, it gives CASIRRAGGRTDTQYF.

This clonotype occurred a few times. The genes are TRBV15 and TRBJ2-7; D call uncertain. Between the trimmed V and J ends, which lost 3 bases and 0 bases, there was a span of 15 bases. Germline V gene sequence: CDR1 LNHNV, CDR2 YYDKDF (reference sequence). The CDR3 loop spans 16 amino acids. CDR3 DNA: TGTGCCACCAGCAGGGCCCTCCCCTCTATCTCCTACGAGCAGTACTTC. Translating it yields CATSRALPSISYEQYF. The full variable domain, completed using reference TRBV15 and TRBJ2-7, is DAMVIQNPRYQVTQFGKPVTLSCSQTLNHNVMYWYQQKSSQAPKLLFHYYDKDFNNEADTPDNFQSRRPNTSFCFLDIRSPGLGDTAMYLCATSRALPSISYEQYFGPGTRLTVT.

This sequence joins TRBV7-2 and TRBJ1-1; no definite D call. In germline, CDR1 is SGHTA, CDR2 FQGNSA. CDR3 length: 12 residues. V dropped 2 bases and J dropped 6 bases, with 7 bases sitting between them. This chain's CDR3 is CASSLRVSEAFF. CDR3 DNA: TGTGCCAGCAGCTTACGCGTGTCTGAAGCTTTCTTT.

Details on this clonotype: One end of the junction is discordant with germline, which a read error may explain. The chain couples TRBV12-3 or TRBV12-4 to TRBJ2-3, with 8 bases that match TRBD2. This CDR3 spans 18 amino acids. The chain's CDR3 is CAISLRMSAGGRTDTQYF. CDR3 bases: TGTGCCATCAGTTTACGGATGTCGGCGGGGGGCAGGACAGATACGCAGTATTTT.

Only a few counts were recorded for this clonotype. The rearrangement joins TRBV5-1 to TRBJ2-7; weak D call: TRBD1 (6 bases). CDR3 size: 14 residues. V was pared by 0 bases and J by 3 bases, with 10 bases between. The germline CDR1 and CDR2 sequences are SGHRS and YFSETQ. This CDR3 reads CASSLDREHYEQYF. Written as DNA, the CDR3 is TGCGCCAGCAGCTTGGACAGGGAACACTACGAGCAGTACTTC.

Remarks on this clonotype: One end of the junction does not line up with germline, which may come from a read error. The chain carries TRBV12-3 or TRBV12-4 and TRBJ2-1; no clear D gene. The CDR3 consists of 11 residues. The CDR3 sequence is CASSFGGVWLF. As DNA, the CDR3 is TGTGCCAGCAGTTTTGGTGGGGTGTGGCTCTTC.

This clonotype was found a few times. V usage is TRBV24-1 and J usage is TRBJ2-1; 9 positions match TRBD2. V trimming: 5 bases; J trimming: 4 bases; junction bases outside the gene matches: 5. The germline V gene has CDR1 KGHDR and CDR2 SFDVKD. The CDR3 runs 15 residues. The CDR3 sequence: CATSGSGRGYNEQFF. The CDR3 nucleotides are TGTGCCACCAGTGGTAGCGGGAGAGGATACAATGAGCAGTTCTTC.

This clonotype was seen a handful of times. The V call is TRBV10-3, the J call TRBJ2-3; D remains unclear. CDR3 size: 14 residues. With 6 bases removed from V and 3 bases from J, the gap between germline ends came to 13 bases. Per germline, CDR1 ENHRY and CDR2 SYGVKD. This chain's CDR3 is CAIRGPGPTDTQYF. CDR3 coding DNA: TGTGCCATCAGGGGCCCGGGCCCTACAGATACGCAGTATTTT.

This clonotype was detected a few times. V gene TRBV20-1 combines with J gene TRBJ1-2, with D maybe TRBD1 (6 bases). Germline CDR1 and CDR2: DFQATT and SNEGSKA (reference sequence). The CDR3 contains 13 residues. V lost 0 bases to trimming and J lost 5 bases, with 10 bases between them. Written as DNA, the CDR3 is TGCAGTGCTAGAGATAGGGGGGTTTATGGCTACACCTTC. Its protein is CSARDRGVYGYTF.